The entry below describes one T cell receptor beta chain. The sample comes from a study of T cell changes during pregnancy in multiple sclerosis. Data came from immunoSEQ multiplex PCR; TCRdb stores just in-frame clones and leaves some out. The sample carries about 79,000 clones, 75% to 95% recorded once. CDR1 and CDR2 from the germline V gene are MGHRA and YSYEKL. CDR3 length equals 15 residues. Trimming removed 0 bases at V and 7 bases at J, with 13 bases between. The origin of this receptor is a female donor with multiple sclerosis, enrolled in a pregnancy study. The chain couples TRBV4-1 to TRBJ1-5; no clear D gene. The sequences come from CD4+ T cells from peripheral blood mononuclear cells, collected in the second trimester of pregnancy. The CDR3: CASSQEWSGRQPQHF. CDR3 coding DNA: TGCGCCAGCAGCCAAGAGTGGTCAGGCCGGCAGCCCCAGCATTTT.